These 5 T cell receptor beta chains originate from one sample sequenced in a study of blood T cell repertoires in COVID-19. Clones were read by immunoSEQ multiplex PCR, and TCRdb kept only the in-frame ones, dropping some. This sample carries about 220,000 clones, around 86% of them seen once, and the ten largest clones take approximately 5.2%. Sequencing input: peripheral blood. The receptors here all came from a woman aged 70-85 years with COVID-19, enrolled during active disease.

The CDR3 coding sequence is TGTGCCACCAGTGAAACAGGGGGCACCTACGAGCAGTACTTC. It is translated as CATSETGGTYEQYF. This chain joins TRBV24-1 and TRBJ2-7; 9 nucleotides line up with TRBD1. V lost 4 bases and J lost 2; bases outside the gene matches: 2. The germline CDR1 and CDR2 sequences are KGHDR and SFDVKD. The CDR3 has 14 residues.

This clone was counted a single time. The V call is TRBV11-2, the J call TRBJ1-6; tentatively, D is TRBD1 (6 bases). CDR3 length: 12 amino acids. The V end was cut by 4 bases, the J end by 14 bases, with 12 bases between. Germline lookup yields CDR1 SGHAT and CDR2 FQNNGV. CDR3 coding DNA: TGTGCCAGCAGCTCACAGGGTCGGGCCCTCCACTTT. This codes for CASSSQGRALHF.

The V call is TRBV5-4, the J call TRBJ1-6; 10 bases are a match to TRBD1. The CDR3 totals 15 residues. Germline CDR1 reads SGHNT; CDR2 reads YYREEE (reference sequence). The V gene end was trimmed by 3 bases and the J gene end by 7 bases; junction bases not matched to a gene: 4. CDR3 region: CASSSGQGPNSPLHF. The CDR3 nucleotides are TGTGCCAGCAGCTCGGGACAGGGGCCCAATTCACCCCTCCACTTT.

V usage is TRBV2 and J usage is TRBJ1-4; D perhaps matches TRBD1 (6 bases). Germline CDR1 reads SNHLY; CDR2 reads FYNNEI. The V end lost 5 bases, the J end lost 5 bases, and 9 bases lay between the germline ends. The CDR3 is 13 amino acids. CDR3 DNA sequence: TGTGCCAGCAGTCAAGGACAGAATGAAAAACTGTTTTTT. This codes for CASSQGQNEKLFF. The variable domain in full, completed from reference TRBV2 and TRBJ1-4, reads EPEVTQTPSHQVTQMGQEVILRCVPISNHLYFYWYRQILGQKVEFLVSFYNNEISEKSEIFDDQFSVERPDGSNFTLKIRSTKLEDSAMYFCASSQGQNEKLFFGSGTQLSVL.

The gene calls are TRBV9 and TRBJ2-1; the match to TRBD2 covers 8 bases. The CDR3 totals 15 residues. V shed 2 bases and J 4 bases; nucleotides not matched to a gene: 5. Germline V lookup: CDR1 SGDLS, CDR2 YYNGEE. The CDR3 sequence: CASSVSGSEYNEQFF. The CDR3 nucleotides read TGTGCCAGCAGCGTGAGCGGGAGCGAATACAATGAGCAGTTCTTC.